This entry is about one T cell receptor beta chain. Some clones are missing from TCRdb's copy, which holds only in-frame ones; the method was immunoSEQ multiplex PCR. The sample records 170,000 or so clones, approximately 87% being singletons. The sample is drawn from a study of blood T cell repertoires in COVID-19. The sequencing sample was made of peripheral blood. This sequence originates from a young woman who had recovered from COVID-19.

The CDR3 DNA reads as TGCGCCAGCAACCCCGTCGCGGGGGGTTATACTGAAGCTTTCTTT. Protein: CASNPVAGGYTEAFF. The chain is built from TRBV5-1 and TRBJ1-1; TRBD1 is a possible D gene (5 bases). The germline V and J ends were trimmed by 6 bases and 5 bases, with 20 bases remaining between them. This CDR3 region has 15 residues. Germline V gene lookup returns CDR1 SGHRS and CDR2 YFSETQ.